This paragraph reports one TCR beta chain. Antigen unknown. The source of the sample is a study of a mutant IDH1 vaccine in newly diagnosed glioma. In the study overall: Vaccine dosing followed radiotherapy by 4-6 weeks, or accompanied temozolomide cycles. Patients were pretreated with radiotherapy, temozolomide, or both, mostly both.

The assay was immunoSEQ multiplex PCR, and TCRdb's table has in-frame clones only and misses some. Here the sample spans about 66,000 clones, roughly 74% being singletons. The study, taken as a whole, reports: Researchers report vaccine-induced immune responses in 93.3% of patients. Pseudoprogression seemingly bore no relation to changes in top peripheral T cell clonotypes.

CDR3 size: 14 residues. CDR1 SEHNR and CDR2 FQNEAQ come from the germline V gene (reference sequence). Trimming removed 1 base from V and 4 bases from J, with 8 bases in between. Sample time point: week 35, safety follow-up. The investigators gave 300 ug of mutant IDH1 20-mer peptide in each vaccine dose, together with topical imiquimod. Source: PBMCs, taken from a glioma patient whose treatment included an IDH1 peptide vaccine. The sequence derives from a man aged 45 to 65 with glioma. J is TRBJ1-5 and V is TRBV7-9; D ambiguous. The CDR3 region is CASSLGGWNQPQHF. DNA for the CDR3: TGTGCCAGCAGCTTAGGGGGTTGGAATCAGCCCCAGCATTTT.